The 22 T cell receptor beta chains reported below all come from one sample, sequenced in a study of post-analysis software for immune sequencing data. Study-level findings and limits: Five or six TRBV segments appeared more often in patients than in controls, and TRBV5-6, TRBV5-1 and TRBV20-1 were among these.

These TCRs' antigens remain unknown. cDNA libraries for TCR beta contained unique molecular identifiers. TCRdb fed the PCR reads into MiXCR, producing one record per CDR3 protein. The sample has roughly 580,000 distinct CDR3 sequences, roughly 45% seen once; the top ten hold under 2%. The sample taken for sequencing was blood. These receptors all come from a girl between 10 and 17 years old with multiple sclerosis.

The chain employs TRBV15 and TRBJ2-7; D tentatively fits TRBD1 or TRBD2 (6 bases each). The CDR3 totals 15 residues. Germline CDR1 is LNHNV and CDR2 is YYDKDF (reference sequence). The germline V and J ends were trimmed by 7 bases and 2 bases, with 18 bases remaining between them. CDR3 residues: CATTSGAGRPYEQYF. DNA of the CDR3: TGTGCCACCACCTCAGGGGCAGGGAGGCCCTACGAGCAGTACTTC.

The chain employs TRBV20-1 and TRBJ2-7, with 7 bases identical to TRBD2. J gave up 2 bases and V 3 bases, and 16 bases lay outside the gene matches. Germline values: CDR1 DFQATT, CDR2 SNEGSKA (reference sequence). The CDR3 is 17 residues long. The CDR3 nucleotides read TGCAGTGCTAGGGGTGAAGGGAAGCGGGGAGTTCCCTACGAGCAGTACTTC. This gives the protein CSARGEGKRGVPYEQYF.

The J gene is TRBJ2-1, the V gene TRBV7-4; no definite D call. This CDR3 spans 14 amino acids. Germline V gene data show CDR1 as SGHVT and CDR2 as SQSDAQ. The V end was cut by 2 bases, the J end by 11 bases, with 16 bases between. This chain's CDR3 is CASSLQKRARQQFF. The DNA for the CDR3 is TGTGCCAGCAGCTTACAGAAAAGAGCGCGGCAGCAGTTCTTC.

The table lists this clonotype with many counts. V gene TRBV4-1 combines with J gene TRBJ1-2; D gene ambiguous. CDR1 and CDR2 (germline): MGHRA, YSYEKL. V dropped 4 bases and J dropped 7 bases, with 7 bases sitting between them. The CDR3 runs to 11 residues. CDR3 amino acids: CASSPGVGYTF. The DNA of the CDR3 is TGCGCCAGCAGCCCCGGGGTTGGCTACACCTTC.

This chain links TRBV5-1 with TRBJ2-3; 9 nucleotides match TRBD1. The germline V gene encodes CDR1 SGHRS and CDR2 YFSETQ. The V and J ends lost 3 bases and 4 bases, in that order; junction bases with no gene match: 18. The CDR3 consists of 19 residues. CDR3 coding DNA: TGCGCCAGCAGCTCACCGGGACAGGGTTATCCCGGAGTGGCAGATACGCAGTATTTT. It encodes CASSSPGQGYPGVADTQYF.

The CDR3 is CASSLVEREQYF. The CDR3 coding sequence is TGCGCCAGCAGCTTGGTTGAGCGCGAGCAGTACTTC. The chain combines TRBV5-1 with TRBJ2-4, with D hard to call. The end of the DNA is better explained by TRBJ2-7, so the J call may be wrong. In germline, CDR1 is SGHRS, CDR2 YFSETQ. The CDR3 length is 12 residues.

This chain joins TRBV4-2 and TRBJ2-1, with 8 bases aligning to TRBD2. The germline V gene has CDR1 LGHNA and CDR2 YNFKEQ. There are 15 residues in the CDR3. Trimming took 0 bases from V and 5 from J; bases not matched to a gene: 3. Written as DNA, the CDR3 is TGTGCCAGCAGCCAAGATTTACTAGCGGACAATGAGCAGTTCTTC. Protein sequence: CASSQDLLADNEQFF.

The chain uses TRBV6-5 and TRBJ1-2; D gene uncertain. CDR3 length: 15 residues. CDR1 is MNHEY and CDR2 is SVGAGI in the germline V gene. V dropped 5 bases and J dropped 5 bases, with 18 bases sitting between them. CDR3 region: CASSPRAGPTYGYTF. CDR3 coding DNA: TGTGCCAGCAGTCCACGGGCAGGCCCAACGTATGGCTACACCTTC.

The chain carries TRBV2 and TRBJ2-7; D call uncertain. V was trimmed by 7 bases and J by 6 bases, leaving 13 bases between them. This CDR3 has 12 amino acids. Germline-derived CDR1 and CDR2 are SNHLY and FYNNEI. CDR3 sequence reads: CASNGWGAEQYF. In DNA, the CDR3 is TGTGCCAGCAATGGATGGGGTGCCGAGCAGTACTTC.

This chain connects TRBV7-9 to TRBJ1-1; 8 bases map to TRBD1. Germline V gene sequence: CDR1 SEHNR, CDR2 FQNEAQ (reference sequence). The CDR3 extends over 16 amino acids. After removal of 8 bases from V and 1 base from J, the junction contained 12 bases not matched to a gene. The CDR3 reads CASGEDRGRRNTEAFF. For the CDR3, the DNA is TGTGCCAGCGGAGAAGACAGGGGAAGGAGGAACACTGAAGCTTTCTTT.

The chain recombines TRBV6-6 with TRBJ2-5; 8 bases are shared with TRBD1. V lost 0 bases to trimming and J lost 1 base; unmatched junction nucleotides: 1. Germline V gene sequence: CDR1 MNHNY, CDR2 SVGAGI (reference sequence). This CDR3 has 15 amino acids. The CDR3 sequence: CASSYSQGAQETQYF. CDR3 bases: TGTGCCAGCAGTTACTCCCAGGGGGCCCAAGAGACCCAGTACTTC.

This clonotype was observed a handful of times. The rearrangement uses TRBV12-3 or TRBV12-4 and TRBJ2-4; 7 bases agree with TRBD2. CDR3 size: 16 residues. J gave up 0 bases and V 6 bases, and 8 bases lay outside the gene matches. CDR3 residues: CASSPGEGLAKNIQYF. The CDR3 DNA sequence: TGTGCCAGCAGCCCCGGGGAGGGATTAGCCAAAAACATTCAGTACTTC.

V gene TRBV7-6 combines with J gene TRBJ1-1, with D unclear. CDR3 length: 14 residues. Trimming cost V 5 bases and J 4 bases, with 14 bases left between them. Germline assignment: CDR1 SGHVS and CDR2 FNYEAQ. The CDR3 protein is CASSEDGGGTEAFF. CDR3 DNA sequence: TGTGCCAGCAGCGAAGACGGTGGCGGCACTGAAGCTTTCTTT.

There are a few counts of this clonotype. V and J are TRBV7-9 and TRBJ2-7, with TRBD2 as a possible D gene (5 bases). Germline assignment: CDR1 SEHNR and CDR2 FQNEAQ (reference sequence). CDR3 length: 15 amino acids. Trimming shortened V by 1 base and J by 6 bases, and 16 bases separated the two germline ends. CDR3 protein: CASSLEKGSGSEQYF. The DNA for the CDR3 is TGTGCCAGCAGCTTAGAAAAGGGTTCGGGGAGCGAGCAGTACTTC.

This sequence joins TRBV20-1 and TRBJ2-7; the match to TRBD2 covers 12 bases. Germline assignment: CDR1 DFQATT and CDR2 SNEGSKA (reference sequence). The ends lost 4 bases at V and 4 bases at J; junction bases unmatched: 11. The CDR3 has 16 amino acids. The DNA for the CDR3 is TGCAGTGCTATTCGATCGACTAGCGGGAGAGCGTACGAGCAGTACTTC. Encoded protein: CSAIRSTSGRAYEQYF.

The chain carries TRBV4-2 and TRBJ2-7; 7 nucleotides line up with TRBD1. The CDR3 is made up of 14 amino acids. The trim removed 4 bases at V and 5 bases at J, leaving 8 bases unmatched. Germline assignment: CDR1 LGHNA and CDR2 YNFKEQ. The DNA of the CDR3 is TGTGCCAGCAGCCTCGAAAGGGGGCGCGACGAGCAGTACTTC. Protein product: CASSLERGRDEQYF.

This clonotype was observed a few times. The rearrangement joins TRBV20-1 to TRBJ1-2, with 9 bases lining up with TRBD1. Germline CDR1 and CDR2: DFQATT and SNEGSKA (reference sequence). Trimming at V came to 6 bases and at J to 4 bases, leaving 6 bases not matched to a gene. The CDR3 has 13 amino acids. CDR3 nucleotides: TGCAGTGCCGGACCGGGACAGGGCTATGGCTACACCTTC. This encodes CSAGPGQGYGYTF.

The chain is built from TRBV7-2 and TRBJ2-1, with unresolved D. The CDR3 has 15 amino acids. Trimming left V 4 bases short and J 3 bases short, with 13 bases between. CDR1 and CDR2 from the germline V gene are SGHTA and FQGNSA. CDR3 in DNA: TGTGCCAGCAGCTCTTCTTCCGACCTCTACAATGAGCAGTTCTTC. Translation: CASSSSSDLYNEQFF.

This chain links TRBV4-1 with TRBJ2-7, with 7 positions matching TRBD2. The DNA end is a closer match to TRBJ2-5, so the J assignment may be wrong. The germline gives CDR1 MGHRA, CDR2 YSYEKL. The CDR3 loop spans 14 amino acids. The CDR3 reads CASSHVSGVETQYF. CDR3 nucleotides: TGCGCCAGCAGCCATGTGAGCGGGGTTGAGACCCAGTACTTC.

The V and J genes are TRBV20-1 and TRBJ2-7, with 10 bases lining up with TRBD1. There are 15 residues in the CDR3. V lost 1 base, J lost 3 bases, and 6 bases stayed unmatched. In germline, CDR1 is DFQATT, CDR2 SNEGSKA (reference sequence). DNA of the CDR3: TGCAGTGCTAGAGGTGCGGACAGGGGGGACTACGAGCAGTACTTC. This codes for CSARGADRGDYEQYF.

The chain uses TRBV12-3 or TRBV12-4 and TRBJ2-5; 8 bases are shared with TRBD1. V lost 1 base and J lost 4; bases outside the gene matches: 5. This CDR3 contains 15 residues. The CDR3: CASSLGPGGVETQYF. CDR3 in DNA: TGTGCCAGCAGTTTAGGTCCAGGGGGCGTAGAGACCCAGTACTTC.

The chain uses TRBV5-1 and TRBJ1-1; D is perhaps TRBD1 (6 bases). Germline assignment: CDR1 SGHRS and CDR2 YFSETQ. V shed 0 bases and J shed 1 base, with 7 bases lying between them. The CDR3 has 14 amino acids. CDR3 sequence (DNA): TGCGCCAGCAGCTTGGAACAGGGGAACACTGAAGCTTTCTTT. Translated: CASSLEQGNTEAFF.